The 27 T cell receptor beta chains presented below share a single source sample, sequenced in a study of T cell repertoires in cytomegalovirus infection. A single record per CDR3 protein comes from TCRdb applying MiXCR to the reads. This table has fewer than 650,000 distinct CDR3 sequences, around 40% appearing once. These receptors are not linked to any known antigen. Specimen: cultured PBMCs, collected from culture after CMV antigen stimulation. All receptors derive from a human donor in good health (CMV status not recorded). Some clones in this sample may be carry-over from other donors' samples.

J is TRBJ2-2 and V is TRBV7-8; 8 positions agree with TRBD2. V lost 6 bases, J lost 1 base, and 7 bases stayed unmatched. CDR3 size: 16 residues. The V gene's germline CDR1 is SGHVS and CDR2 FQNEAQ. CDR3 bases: TGTGCCAGCAGAAGGGGGGGACTAGGGAACACCGGGGAGCTGTTTTTT. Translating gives CASRRGGLGNTGELFF.

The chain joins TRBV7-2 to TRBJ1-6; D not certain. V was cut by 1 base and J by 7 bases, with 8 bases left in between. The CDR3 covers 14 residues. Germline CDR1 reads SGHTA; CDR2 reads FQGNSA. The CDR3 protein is CASSLGRPNSPLHF. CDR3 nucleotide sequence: TGTGCCAGCAGCTTAGGCAGGCCGAATTCACCCCTCCACTTT.

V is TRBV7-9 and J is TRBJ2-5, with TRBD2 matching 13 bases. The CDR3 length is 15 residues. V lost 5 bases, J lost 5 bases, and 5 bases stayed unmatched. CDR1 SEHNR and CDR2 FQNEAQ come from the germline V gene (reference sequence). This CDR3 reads CASSQGLAGAETQYF. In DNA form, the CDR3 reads TGTGCCAGCAGCCAAGGACTAGCGGGGGCGGAGACCCAGTACTTC.

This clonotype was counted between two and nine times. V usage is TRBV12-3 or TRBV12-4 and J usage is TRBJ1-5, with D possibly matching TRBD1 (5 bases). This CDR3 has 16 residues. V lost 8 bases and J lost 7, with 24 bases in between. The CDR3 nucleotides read TGTGCCAGCCGTAGAGGGCAGGGTAGTTCACGGCAGCCCCAGCATTTT. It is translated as CASRRGQGSSRQPQHF.

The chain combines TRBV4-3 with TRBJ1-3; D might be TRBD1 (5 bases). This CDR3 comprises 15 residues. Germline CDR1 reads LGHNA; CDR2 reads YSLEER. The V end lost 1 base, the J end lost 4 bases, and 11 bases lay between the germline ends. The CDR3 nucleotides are TGCGCCAGCAGCCAAGTCATAGGGGAAGGAAACACCATATATTTT. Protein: CASSQVIGEGNTIYF.

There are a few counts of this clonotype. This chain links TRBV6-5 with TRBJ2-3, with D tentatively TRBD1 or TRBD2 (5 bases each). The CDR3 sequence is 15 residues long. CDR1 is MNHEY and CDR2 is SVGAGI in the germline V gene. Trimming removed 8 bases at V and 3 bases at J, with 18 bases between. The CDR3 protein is CASATPGTGTDTQYF. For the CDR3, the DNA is TGTGCCAGCGCAACGCCGGGGACCGGTACAGATACGCAGTATTTT.

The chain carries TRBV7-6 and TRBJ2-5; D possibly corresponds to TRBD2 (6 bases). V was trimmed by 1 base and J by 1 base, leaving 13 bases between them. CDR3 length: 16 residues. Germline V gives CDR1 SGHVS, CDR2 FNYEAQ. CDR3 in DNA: TGTGCCAGCAGCTTAGTATTAGCGGAGTCCCAAGAGACCCAGTACTTC. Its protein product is CASSLVLAESQETQYF.

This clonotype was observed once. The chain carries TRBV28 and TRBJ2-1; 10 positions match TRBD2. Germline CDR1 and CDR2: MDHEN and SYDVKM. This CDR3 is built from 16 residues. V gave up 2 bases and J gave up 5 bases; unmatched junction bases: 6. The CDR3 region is CASSLNPSGGDNEQFF. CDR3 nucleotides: TGTGCCAGCAGTTTAAATCCTAGCGGGGGTGACAATGAGCAGTTCTTC.

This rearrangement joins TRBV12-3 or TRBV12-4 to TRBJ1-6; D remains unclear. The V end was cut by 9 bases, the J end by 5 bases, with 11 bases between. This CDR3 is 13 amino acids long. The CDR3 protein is CASGRGDNSPLHF. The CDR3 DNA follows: TGTGCCAGTGGTCGGGGTGATAATTCACCCCTCCACTTT.

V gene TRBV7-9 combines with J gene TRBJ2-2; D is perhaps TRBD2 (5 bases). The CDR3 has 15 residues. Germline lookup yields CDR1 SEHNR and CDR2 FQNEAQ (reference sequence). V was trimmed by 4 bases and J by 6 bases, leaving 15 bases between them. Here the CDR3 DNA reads TGTGCCAGCAGCTACCTAGAGGGCGACGCCGGGGAGCTGTTTTTT. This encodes CASSYLEGDAGELFF. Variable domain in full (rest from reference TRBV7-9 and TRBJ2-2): DTGVSQNPRHKITKRGQNVTFRCDPISEHNRLYWYRQTLGQGPEFLTYFQNEAQLEKSRLLSDRFSAERPKGSFSTLEIQRTEQGDSAMYLCASSYLEGDAGELFFGEGSRLTVL.

In nucleotides, the CDR3 is TGTGCCAGCAGCTTATTAGGACACCTGAACACTGAAGCTTTCTTT. It encodes CASSLLGHLNTEAFF. The genes are TRBV7-2 and TRBJ1-1, with D possibly matching TRBD1 (5 bases). The CDR3 consists of 15 residues. Germline V gene sequence: CDR1 SGHTA, CDR2 FQGNSA. The V end lost 2 bases, the J end lost 0 bases, and 10 bases lay between the germline ends.

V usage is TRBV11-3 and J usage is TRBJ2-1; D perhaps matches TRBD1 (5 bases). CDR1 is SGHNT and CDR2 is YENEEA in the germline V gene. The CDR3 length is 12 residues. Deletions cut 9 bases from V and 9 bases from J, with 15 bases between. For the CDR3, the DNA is TGTGCCAGTGGCGCAGGGTATGGTGAGCAGTTCTTC. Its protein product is CASGAGYGEQFF.

Here the CDR3 DNA reads TGTGCCAGCAGTCGCAGTGGGATAGGGGCCCAGTACTTC. As protein: CASSRSGIGAQYF. The chain recombines TRBV12-3 or TRBV12-4 with TRBJ2-5; the D gene is possibly TRBD1 (5 bases). The ends were cut back, 5 bases at V and 9 bases at J, with 16 bases in the middle. This CDR3 is built from 13 residues.

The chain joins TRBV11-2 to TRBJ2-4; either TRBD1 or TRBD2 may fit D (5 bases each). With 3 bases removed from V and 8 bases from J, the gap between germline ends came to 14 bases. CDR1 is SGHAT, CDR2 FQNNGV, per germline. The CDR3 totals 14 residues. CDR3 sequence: CASSFTAGADIQYF. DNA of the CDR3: TGTGCCAGCAGCTTTACCGCCGGGGCGGACATTCAGTACTTC.

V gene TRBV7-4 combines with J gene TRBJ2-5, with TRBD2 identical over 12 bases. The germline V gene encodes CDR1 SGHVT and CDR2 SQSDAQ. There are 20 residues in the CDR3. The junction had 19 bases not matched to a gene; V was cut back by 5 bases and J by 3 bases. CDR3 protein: CASSRRVGLAGPEGEETQYF. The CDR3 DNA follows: TGTGCCAGCAGCAGACGGGTGGGACTAGCGGGCCCCGAGGGGGAAGAGACCCAGTACTTC.

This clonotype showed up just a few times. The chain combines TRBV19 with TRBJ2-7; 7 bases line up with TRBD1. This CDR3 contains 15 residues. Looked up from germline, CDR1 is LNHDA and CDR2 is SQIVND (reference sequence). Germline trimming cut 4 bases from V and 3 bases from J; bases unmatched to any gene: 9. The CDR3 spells CASSTRQGISYEQYF. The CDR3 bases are TGTGCCAGTAGTACCCGACAGGGTATAAGCTACGAGCAGTACTTC.

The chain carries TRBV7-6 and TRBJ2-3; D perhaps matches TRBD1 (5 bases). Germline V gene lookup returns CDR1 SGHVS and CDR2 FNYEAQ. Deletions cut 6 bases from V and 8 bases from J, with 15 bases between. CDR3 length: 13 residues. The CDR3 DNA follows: TGTGCCAGCAGTTCCGGGCCAAGGGGTACGCAGTATTTT. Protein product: CASSSGPRGTQYF.

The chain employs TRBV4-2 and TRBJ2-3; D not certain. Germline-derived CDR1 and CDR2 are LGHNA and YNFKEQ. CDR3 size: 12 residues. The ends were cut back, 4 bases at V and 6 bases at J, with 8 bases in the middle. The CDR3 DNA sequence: TGTGCCAGCAGCCGCCGGGCGGATACGCAGTATTTT. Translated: CASSRRADTQYF.

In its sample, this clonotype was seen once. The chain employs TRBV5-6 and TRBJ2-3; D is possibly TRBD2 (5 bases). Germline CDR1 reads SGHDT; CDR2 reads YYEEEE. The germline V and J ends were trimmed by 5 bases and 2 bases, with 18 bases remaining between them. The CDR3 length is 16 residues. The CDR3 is CASSGLRARDTDTQYF. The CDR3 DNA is TGTGCCAGCAGTGGTCTGCGAGCCCGGGACACAGATACGCAGTATTTT.

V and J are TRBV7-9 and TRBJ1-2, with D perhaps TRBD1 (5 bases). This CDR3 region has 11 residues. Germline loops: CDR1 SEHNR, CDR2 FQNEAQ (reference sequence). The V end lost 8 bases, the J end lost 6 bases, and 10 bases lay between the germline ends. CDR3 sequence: CASGGLDGYTF. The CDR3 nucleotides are TGTGCCAGCGGGGGGTTGGATGGCTACACCTTC.

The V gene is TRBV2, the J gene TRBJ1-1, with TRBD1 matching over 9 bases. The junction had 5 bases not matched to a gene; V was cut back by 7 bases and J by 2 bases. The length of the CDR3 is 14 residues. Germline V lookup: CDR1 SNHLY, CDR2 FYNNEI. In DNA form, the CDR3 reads TGTGCCAGCATCCGGGACAGGGATAACACTGAAGCTTTCTTT. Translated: CASIRDRDNTEAFF.

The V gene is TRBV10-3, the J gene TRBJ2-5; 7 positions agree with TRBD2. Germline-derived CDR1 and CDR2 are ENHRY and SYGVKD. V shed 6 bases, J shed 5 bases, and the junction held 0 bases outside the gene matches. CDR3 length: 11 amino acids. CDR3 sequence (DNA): TGTGCCATCAGGGGGGGGGAGACCCAGTACTTC. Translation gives CAIRGGETQYF.

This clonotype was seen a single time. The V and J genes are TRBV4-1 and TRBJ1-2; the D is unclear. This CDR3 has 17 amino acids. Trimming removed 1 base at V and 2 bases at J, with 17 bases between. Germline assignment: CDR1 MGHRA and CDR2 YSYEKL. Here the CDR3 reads CASSQVLVRARNYGYTF. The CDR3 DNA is TGCGCCAGCAGCCAAGTGTTAGTAAGGGCAAGAAACTATGGCTACACCTTC.

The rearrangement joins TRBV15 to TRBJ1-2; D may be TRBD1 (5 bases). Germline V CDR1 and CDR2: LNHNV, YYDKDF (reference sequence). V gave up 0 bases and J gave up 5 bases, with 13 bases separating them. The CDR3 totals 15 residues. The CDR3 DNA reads TGTGCCACCAGCAGAGACCTCCAGGGAGGTTATGGCTACACCTTC. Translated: CATSRDLQGGYGYTF.

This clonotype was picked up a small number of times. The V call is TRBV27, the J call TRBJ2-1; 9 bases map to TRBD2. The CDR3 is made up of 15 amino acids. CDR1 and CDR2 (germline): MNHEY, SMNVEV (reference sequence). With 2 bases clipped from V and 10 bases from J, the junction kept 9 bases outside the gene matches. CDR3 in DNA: TGTGCCAGCAGTTTAATGGGACTAGCCCATACCGAGCAGTTCTTC. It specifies CASSLMGLAHTEQFF.

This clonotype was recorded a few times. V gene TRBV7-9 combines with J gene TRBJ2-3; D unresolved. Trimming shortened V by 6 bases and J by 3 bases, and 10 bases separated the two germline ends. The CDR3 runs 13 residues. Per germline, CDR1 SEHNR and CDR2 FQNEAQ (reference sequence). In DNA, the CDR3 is TGTGCCAGCAGGGATTACTATACAGATACGCAGTATTTT. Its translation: CASRDYYTDTQYF. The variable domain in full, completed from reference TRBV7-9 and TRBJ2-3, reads DTGVSQNPRHKITKRGQNVTFRCDPISEHNRLYWYRQTLGQGPEFLTYFQNEAQLEKSRLLSDRFSAERPKGSFSTLEIQRTEQGDSAMYLCASRDYYTDTQYFGPGTRLTVL.

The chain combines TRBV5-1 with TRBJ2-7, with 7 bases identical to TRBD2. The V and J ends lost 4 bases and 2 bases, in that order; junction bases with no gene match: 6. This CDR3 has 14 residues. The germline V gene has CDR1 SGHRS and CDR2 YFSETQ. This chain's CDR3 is CASSAGDGPYEQYF. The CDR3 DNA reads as TGCGCCAGCAGCGCGGGGGATGGACCCTACGAGCAGTACTTC.